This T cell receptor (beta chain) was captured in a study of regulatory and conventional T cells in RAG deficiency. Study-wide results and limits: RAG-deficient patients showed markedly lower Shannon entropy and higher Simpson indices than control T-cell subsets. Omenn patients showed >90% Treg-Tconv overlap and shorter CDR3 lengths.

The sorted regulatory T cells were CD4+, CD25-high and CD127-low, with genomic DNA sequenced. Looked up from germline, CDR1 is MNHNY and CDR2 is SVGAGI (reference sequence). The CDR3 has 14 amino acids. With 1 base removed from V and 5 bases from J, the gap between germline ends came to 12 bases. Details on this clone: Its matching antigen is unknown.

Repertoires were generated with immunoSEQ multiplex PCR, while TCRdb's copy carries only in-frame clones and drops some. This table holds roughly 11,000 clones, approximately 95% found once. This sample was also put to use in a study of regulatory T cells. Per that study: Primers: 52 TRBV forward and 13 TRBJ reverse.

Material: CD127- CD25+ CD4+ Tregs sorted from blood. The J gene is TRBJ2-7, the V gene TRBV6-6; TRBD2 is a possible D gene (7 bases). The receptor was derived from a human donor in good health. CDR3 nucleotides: TGTGCCAGCAGTTACTTAGGGGGGGACCACGAGCAGTACTTC. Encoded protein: CASSYLGGDHEQYF.